Presented here are 25 T cell receptor beta chains from one specimen sequenced in a study of TET2 disruption in CD19-targeted CAR T cells. Antigens of these TCRs are unknown. Measured with immunoSEQ multiplex PCR; TCRdb has only the in-frame clones, and not every one. The sample totals about 26,000 clones. Treatment described: autologous CTL019 cells: CD19 CAR with 4-1BB and CD3 zeta domains. Sample: CD8- CAR+ T cells sorted from cultured blood T cells, taken for CD19 CAR T cell therapy. Stated subset: CD8-negative CAR-positive T cells from the infusion product. The receptors were gathered from a man between 65 and 79 years old with chronic lymphocytic leukemia.

Comment on this clone: The read terminates 3 residues ahead of where the CDR3 ends, so the germline J gene completes it. This sequence joins TRBV5-1 and TRBJ1-1, with D possibly being TRBD1 (5 bases). CDR1 is SGHRS and CDR2 is YFSETQ in the germline V gene. Deletions cut 2 bases from V and 5 bases from J, with 16 bases between. The CDR3 runs 15 residues. The CDR3 spells CASSFTVIEGTEAFF. The DNA read from the CDR3 is TGCGCCAGCAGCTTTACAGTCATCGAGGGGACTGAA. The whole variable domain, filled in from reference TRBV5-1 and TRBJ1-1, reads KAGVTQTPRYLIKTRGQQVTLSCSPISGHRSVSWYQQTPGQGLQFLFEYFSETQRNKGNFPGRFSGRQFSNSRSEMNVSTLELGDSALYLCASSFTVIEGTEAFFGQGTRLTVV.

Points on this clone: The read finishes 3 residues shy of the CDR3 end, and the germline J gene is used to complete it. The rearrangement uses TRBV5-6 and TRBJ1-6, with 11 bases aligning to TRBD1. CDR1 and CDR2 from the germline V gene are SGHDT and YYEEEE. This CDR3 contains 15 residues. The part of the CDR3 DNA that was read is TGTGCCAGCACCCAGCGAGGGACAGGGGGGACCACC. Translating it yields CASTQRGTGGTT. The entire CDR3 sequence reads CASTQRGTGGTTLHF.

As concerns this clone: The CDR3 end is not reached by the read, which stops 3 residues before it; the germline J gene fills it in. The sample carries other DNA sequences with the same CDR3. The chain uses TRBV7-2 and TRBJ1-3; D remains unclear. Germline values: CDR1 SGHTA, CDR2 FQGNSA. This CDR3 comprises 15 residues. Trimming removed 2 bases at V and 0 bases at J, with 8 bases between. The CDR3 is CASSLIQPSGNTIYF. Incomplete CDR3 DNA: TGTGCCAGCAGCTTAATACAGCCCTCTGGAAACACC.

Remarks on this clone: With the read ending 3 residues before the CDR3 end, the germline J gene is used to fill in that end. V is TRBV20-1 and J is TRBJ2-3; 13 bases are a match to TRBD2. CDR1 is DFQATT and CDR2 is SNEGSKA in the germline V gene (reference sequence). V was clipped by 6 bases and J by 4 bases; unmatched bases: 4. The CDR3 totals 14 residues. The CDR3 is CSATTSGGPDTQYF. The sequenced part of the CDR3 DNA is TGCAGTGCCACGACTAGCGGGGGGCCAGATACG.

Turning to this clone: Sequencing ends 3 residues short of the CDR3 end; the germline J gene provides the rest. The chain joins TRBV6-2 or TRBV6-3 to TRBJ2-3, with 10 bases that match TRBD2. Trimming took 6 bases from V and 2 from J; bases not matched to a gene: 2. Germline V gene sequence: CDR1 MNHEY, CDR2 SVGEGT. There are 14 residues in the CDR3. This CDR3 is CASSLAGDTDTQYF. The covered CDR3 bases are TGTGCCAGCAGCCTAGCGGGGGACACAGATACG.

Points on this clone: The CDR3 end falls 3 residues outside the read, so it is completed with the germline J gene. The chain uses TRBV28 and TRBJ1-1; weak D call: TRBD1 (5 bases). The CDR3 spans 15 residues. Looked up from germline, CDR1 is MDHEN and CDR2 is SYDVKM. CDR3 DNA, as far as it was read: TGTGCCAGCAGTACTTTGACAATTCAGGGCCGGGAA. It translates to CASSTLTIQGRE. The full CDR3 protein is CASSTLTIQGREAFF.

Regarding this clone: The CDR3 goes on 3 residues after the read ends, and that part is filled in from the germline J gene. V usage is TRBV5-1 and J usage is TRBJ2-1, with TRBD2 matching 11 bases. The ends lost 4 bases at V and 5 bases at J; junction bases unmatched: 5. This CDR3 region has 15 residues. Germline CDR1 reads SGHRS; CDR2 reads YFSETQ. Incomplete CDR3 DNA: TGCGCCAGCAGCGCCTTAGCGGGGGGGGACAATGAG. This sequence encodes CASSALAGGDNE. From start to end, the CDR3 is CASSALAGGDNEQFF. The full variable domain, with the rest looked up from reference TRBV5-1 and TRBJ2-1, is KAGVTQTPRYLIKTRGQQVTLSCSPISGHRSVSWYQQTPGQGLQFLFEYFSETQRNKGNFPGRFSGRQFSNSRSEMNVSTLELGDSALYLCASSALAGGDNEQFFGPGTRLTVL.

Of note for this clone: The CDR3 extends 3 residues past the end of the read, so its final part is completed from the germline J gene. The chain links TRBV9 to TRBJ1-5, with D possibly being TRBD1 (5 bases). There are 14 residues in the CDR3. With 0 bases removed from V and 7 bases from J, the gap between germline ends came to 11 bases. Germline V gene lookup returns CDR1 SGDLS and CDR2 YYNGEE. CDR3 bases read: TGTGCCAGCAGCGTAGGGGGGGTGGGGCAGCCC. Its protein product is CASSVGGVGQP. The full CDR3 protein is CASSVGGVGQPQHF.

Remarks on this clone: The read terminates 3 residues before the CDR3 end, so the remaining end is supplied by the germline J gene. The rearrangement uses TRBV7-8 and TRBJ1-5; no reliable D call. Germline CDR1 SGHVS, CDR2 FQNEAQ. The CDR3 runs to 16 residues. V lost 4 bases, J lost 4 bases, and 17 bases lay in between. CDR3 sequence: CASSWVAGRLNQPQHF. The part of the CDR3 DNA that was read is TGTGCCAGCAGCTGGGTGGCAGGTCGATTGAATCAGCCC.

Concerning this clone itself: The read ends 3 residues before the CDR3 terminus; that terminus is restored from the germline J gene. The chain carries TRBV4-1 and TRBJ2-7; TRBD1 aligns across 7 bases. From germline, CDR1 is MGHRA and CDR2 YSYEKL. The CDR3 has 15 residues. The junction had 9 bases not matched to a gene; V was cut back by 2 bases and J by 5 bases. The sequenced part of the CDR3 DNA is TGCGCCAGCAGCCAATCCGACAGGGATAGGAACGAG. Protein: CASSQSDRDRNE. The full CDR3 sequence reads CASSQSDRDRNEQYF.

Comment on this clone: The read halts 3 residues ahead of the CDR3 end, with the missing end drawn from the germline J gene. This chain uses TRBV29-1 with TRBJ1-1; a weak D match, TRBD1 (6 bases). This CDR3 contains 17 residues. Trimming stripped 7 bases from V and 1 base from J, with 25 bases between. CDR1 and CDR2 (germline): SQVTM, ANQGSEA. CDR3 bases read: TGCAGCGCCGGACAATGGGGTATGGGGGGGCGGAACACTGAA. Translation gives CSAGQWGMGGRNTE. Given in full, the CDR3 is CSAGQWGMGGRNTEAFF.

As regards this clone: The CDR3 end lies 3 residues beyond the end of the read and is filled in from the germline J gene. The chain is built from TRBV30 and TRBJ1-5; TRBD1 might be the D (6 bases). The V end was cut by 0 bases, the J end by 5 bases, with 14 bases between. This CDR3 has 15 residues. CDR1 is GTSNPN and CDR2 is SVGIG in the germline V gene (reference sequence). CDR3 DNA, as far as it was read: TGTGCCTGGAGTGTAAGGAACAGGGCCCATCAGCCC. Protein: CAWSVRNRAHQP. The CDR3 in its entirety is CAWSVRNRAHQPQHF.

A note on this clone: From the germline J gene comes the end of the CDR3, since the read stops 3 residues before it. The V call is TRBV7-9, the J call TRBJ1-1, with D unresolved. Looked up from germline, CDR1 is SEHNR and CDR2 is FQNEAQ (reference sequence). The V gene lost 1 base and the J gene lost 6 bases, with 9 bases spanning the gap. The CDR3 spans 13 residues. The part of the CDR3 DNA that was read is TGTGCCAGCAGCTTAGTAGTCGGTGCTGAA. As protein: CASSLVVGAE. The whole CDR3 reads CASSLVVGAEAFF.

About this clone itself: The CDR3 end falls 3 residues outside the read, so it is completed with the germline J gene. The rearrangement links TRBV10-3 to TRBJ1-2; D gene uncertain. Germline V gene data show CDR1 as ENHRY and CDR2 as SYGVKD. This CDR3 is 11 amino acids long. The CDR3 loop is CAISEEEAYTF. The part of the CDR3 DNA that was read is TGTGCCATCAGTGAAGAAGAGGCC.

The DNA read from the CDR3 is TGTGCCAGCAGCTCAGGGCTTGGTTACGAG. It specifies CASSSGLGYE. The full CDR3 protein reads CASSSGLGYEQYF. The chain joins TRBV5-4 to TRBJ2-7, with a weak D call TRBD1 (5 bases). The CDR3 goes on 3 residues after the read ends, and that part is filled in from the germline J gene. CDR1 SGHNT and CDR2 YYREEE come from the germline V gene (reference sequence). The CDR3 is made up of 13 amino acids. Trimming removed 3 bases at V and 4 bases at J, with 11 bases between.

On this clone itself: The CDR3 goes on 3 residues after the read ends, and that part is filled in from the germline J gene. The chain uses TRBV5-6 and TRBJ2-4, with D hard to call. The CDR3 contains 15 residues. Germline values: CDR1 SGHDT, CDR2 YYEEEE. The DNA read from the CDR3 is TGTGCCAGCAGCTTGGTTGGGCAGAGCAATCAGCCT. This encodes CASSLVGQSNQP. The entire CDR3 sequence reads CASSLVGQSNQPQYF.

A note on this clone: The sequenced fragment ends 3 residues before the CDR3 boundary, so the rest is inferred from the germline J gene. The chain couples TRBV18 to TRBJ2-7; 7 bases align to TRBD1. From germline, CDR1 is KGHSH and CDR2 LQKENI. V lost 6 bases, J lost 2 bases, and 7 bases stayed unmatched. The CDR3 sequence is 14 residues long. The sequenced part of the CDR3 DNA is TGTGCCAGCTCCATTACGGGACAGACCTACGAG. This sequence encodes CASSITGQTYE. The full-length CDR3 reads as CASSITGQTYEQYF.

Regarding this clone: The sequenced fragment ends 3 residues before the CDR3 boundary, so the rest is inferred from the germline J gene. This rearrangement joins TRBV7-9 to TRBJ1-6, with TRBD1 matching over 7 bases. The CDR3 consists of 14 residues. Germline CDR1 and CDR2: SEHNR and FQNEAQ (reference sequence). J lost 11 bases, V lost 5 bases, and 9 bases had no gene match. CDR3 protein: CASSDGTEAPPLHF. The sequenced CDR3 bases are TGTGCCAGCAGCGACGGGACAGAGGCACCACCC.

Remarks on this clone: The read stops 3 residues short of the end of the CDR3; the missing end is completed from the germline J gene. The J gene is TRBJ1-1, the V gene TRBV7-3; 11 nucleotides match TRBD1. Per the germline V gene, CDR1 is SGHTA and CDR2 is FQGTGA. CDR3 size: 14 residues. Incomplete CDR3 DNA: TGTGCCAGCAGCGCTGGGACAGGGGGAGATACG. It codes for CASSAGTGGDT. The full CDR3 is CASSAGTGGDTAFF.

Details on this clone: The read ends 3 residues early relative to the CDR3; the germline J gene fills the gap. The chain recombines TRBV20-1 with TRBJ2-5; a possible D gene is TRBD1 (6 bases). The CDR3 covers 14 residues. From germline, CDR1 is DFQATT and CDR2 SNEGSKA (reference sequence). With 7 bases removed from V and 5 bases from J, the gap between germline ends came to 20 bases. The CDR3 DNA, read in part, is TGCAGTGTGTTCCAGTGGGGGCCGAGGGAGACC. This translates into CSVFQWGPRET. The whole CDR3 protein is CSVFQWGPRETQYF.

Of note for this clone: The CDR3 end falls 3 residues outside the read, so it is completed with the germline J gene. The chain employs TRBV19 and TRBJ1-2; 10 bases fit TRBD1. The CDR3 sequence is 16 residues long. Germline CDR1 is LNHDA and CDR2 is SQIVND (reference sequence). CDR3 DNA (partial): TGTGCCAGTAGCATGGGAGGGACAGGGGTCGGTAATGAC. Protein product: CASSMGGTGVGND. The CDR3 reads in full as CASSMGGTGVGNDYTF.

In the case of this clone: The read terminates 3 residues before the CDR3 end, so the remaining end is supplied by the germline J gene. This chain joins TRBV20-1 and TRBJ2-4; 9 bases match TRBD1. The V gene's germline CDR1 is DFQATT and CDR2 SNEGSKA (reference sequence). CDR3 length: 15 residues. The sequenced part of the CDR3 DNA is TGCAGTGCTAGAGCCACGGCACAGGGGGCTGCTGGT. Protein product: CSARATAQGAAG. The full CDR3 is CSARATAQGAAGQYF.

As concerns this clone: The CDR3 end lies 3 residues beyond the end of the read and is filled in from the germline J gene. This rearrangement joins TRBV20-1 to TRBJ2-4; D gene unclear. The CDR3 totals 15 residues. Per germline, CDR1 DFQATT and CDR2 SNEGSKA (reference sequence). The CDR3 DNA, read in part, is TGCAGTGCTAGTCCTCAGCCAGGCAGTGTTCAGCCT. It yields the protein CSASPQPGSVQP. In full, the CDR3 is CSASPQPGSVQPQYF.

Note on this clone: The observed sequence ends 3 residues before the CDR3 terminus, with the missing tail filled in from the germline J gene. This chain links TRBV19 with TRBJ1-1; 10 nucleotides agree with TRBD1. The CDR3 length is 14 residues. CDR1 and CDR2 (germline): LNHDA, SQIVND (reference sequence). V was clipped by 8 bases and J by 6 bases; unmatched bases: 9. Partial CDR3 DNA: TGTGCCAGTGCCAGACAGGGGGCAAGGGCTGAA. Protein: CASARQGARAE. The whole CDR3 reads CASARQGARAEAFF.

This CDR3 reads CASSYLGGSSYDYTF. CDR3 DNA (partial): TGTGCCAGCAGTTATTTGGGGGGGAGCTCCTACGAC. V is TRBV6-2 or TRBV6-3 and J is TRBJ1-2; TRBD1 might be the D (5 bases). The CDR3 end lies 3 residues beyond the end of the read and is filled in from the germline J gene. The CDR3 consists of 15 residues. CDR1 and CDR2 (germline): MNHEY, SVGEGT.